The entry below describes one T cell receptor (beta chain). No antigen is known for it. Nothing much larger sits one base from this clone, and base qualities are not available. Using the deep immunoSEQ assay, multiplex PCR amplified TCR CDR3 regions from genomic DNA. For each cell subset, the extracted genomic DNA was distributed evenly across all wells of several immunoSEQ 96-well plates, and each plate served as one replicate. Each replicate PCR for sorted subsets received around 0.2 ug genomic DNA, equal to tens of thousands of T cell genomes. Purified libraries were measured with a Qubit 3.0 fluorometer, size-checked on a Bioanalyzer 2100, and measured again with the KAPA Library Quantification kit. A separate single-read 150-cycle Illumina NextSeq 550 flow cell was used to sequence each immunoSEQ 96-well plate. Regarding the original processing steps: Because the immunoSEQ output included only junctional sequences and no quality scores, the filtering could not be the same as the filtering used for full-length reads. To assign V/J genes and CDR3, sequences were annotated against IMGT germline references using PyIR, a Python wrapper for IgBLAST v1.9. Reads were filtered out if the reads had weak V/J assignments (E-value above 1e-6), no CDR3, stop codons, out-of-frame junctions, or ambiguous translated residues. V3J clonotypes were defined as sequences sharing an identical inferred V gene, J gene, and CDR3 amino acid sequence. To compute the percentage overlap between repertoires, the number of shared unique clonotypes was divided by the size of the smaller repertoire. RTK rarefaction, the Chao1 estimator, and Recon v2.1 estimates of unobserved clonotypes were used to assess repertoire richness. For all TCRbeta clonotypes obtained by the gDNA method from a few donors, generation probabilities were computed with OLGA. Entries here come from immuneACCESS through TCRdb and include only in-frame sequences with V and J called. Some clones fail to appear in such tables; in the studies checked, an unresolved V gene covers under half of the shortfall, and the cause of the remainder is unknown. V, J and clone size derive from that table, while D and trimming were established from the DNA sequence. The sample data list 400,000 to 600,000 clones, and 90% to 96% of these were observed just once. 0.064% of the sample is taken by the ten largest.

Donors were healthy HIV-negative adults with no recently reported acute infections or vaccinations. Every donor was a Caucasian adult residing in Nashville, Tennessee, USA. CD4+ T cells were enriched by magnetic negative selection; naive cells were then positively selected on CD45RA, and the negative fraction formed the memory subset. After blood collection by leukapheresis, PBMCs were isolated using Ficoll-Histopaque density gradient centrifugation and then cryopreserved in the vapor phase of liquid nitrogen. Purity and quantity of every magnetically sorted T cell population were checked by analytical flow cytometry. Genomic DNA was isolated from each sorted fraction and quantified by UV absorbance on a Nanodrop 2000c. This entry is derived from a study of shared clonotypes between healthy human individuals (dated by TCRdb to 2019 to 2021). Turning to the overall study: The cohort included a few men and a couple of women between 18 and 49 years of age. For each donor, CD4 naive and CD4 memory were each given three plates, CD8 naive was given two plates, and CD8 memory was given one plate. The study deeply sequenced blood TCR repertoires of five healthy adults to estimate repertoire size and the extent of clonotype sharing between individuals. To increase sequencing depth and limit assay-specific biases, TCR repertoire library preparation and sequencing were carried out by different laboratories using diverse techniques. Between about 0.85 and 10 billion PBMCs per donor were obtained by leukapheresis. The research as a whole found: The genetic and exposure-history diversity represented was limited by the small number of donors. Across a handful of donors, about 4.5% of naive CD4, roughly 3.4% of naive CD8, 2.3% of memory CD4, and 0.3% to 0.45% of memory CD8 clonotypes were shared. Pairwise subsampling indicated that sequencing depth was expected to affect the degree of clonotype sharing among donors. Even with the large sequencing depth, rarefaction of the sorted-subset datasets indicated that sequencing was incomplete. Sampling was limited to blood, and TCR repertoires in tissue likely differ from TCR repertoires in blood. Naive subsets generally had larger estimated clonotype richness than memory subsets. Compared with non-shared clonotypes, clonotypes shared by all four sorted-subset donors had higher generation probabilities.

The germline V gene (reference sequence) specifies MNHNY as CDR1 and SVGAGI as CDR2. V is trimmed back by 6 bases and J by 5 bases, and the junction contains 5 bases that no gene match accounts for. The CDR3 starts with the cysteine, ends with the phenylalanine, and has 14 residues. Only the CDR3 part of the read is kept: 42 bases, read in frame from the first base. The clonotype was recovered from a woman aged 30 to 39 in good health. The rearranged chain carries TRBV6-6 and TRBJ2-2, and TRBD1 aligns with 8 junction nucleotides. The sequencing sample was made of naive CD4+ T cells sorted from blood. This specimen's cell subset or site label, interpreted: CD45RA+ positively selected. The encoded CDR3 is CASSSTGGTGELFF. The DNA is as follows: TGTGCCAGCAGCTCTACAGGGGGTACCGGGGAGCTGTTTTTT.